The 29 T cell receptor beta chains below were found in one sample sequenced in a study of tumor-infiltrating lymphocytes in primary liver carcinoma. Total RNA amounting to roughly 450 ng was the source from which TCR beta cDNA was made with a constant-region primer. Slightly modified ARM-PCR, run as three nested multiplex PCR rounds, produced the TCR beta libraries. The study ran its first two PCR rounds for 9 to 10 cycles each, using TRBV1-TRBV30 forward primers and a C-beta reverse primer. MiXCR was run by TCRdb on the multiplex PCR reads, yielding one entry per CDR3 protein. The sample comprises 150,000 to 200,000 distinct CDR3 sequences, 50% to 75% of which are singletons, and 72% rests with the top ten. The source of the blood RNA was unsorted whole blood, and germline DNA was extracted as well. Sequenced input: peripheral blood. All receptors derive from a man aged 40-49 years with primary liver carcinoma and hepatitis B virus infection.

This clonotype showed up just a few times. V is TRBV4-1 and J is TRBJ1-1; tentative D call: TRBD1 (5 bases). The V end lost 3 bases, the J end lost 6 bases, and 23 bases lay between the germline ends. CDR1 is MGHRA and CDR2 is YSYEKL in the germline V gene. The CDR3 length is 17 residues. The CDR3 sequence: CASSHPGGISSRPEAFF. For the CDR3, the DNA is TGCGCCAGCAGCCACCCTGGGGGGATTTCTTCACGACCTGAAGCTTTCTTT.

Of note for this clonotype: One end of the junction is discordant with germline, which a read error may explain. This chain connects TRBV28 to TRBJ1-5, with 7 bases that match TRBD1. Per the germline V gene, CDR1 is MDHEN and CDR2 is SYDVKM. CDR3 length equals 14 residues. The CDR3 coding sequence is TGTGCCAGCAGTTCCGGACAGGCCTATCAGCCCCATCATTTT. Amino acids: CASSSGQAYQPHHF.

The chain carries TRBV4-1 and TRBJ2-7; 9 nucleotides line up with TRBD2. The ends lost 4 bases at V and 7 bases at J; junction bases unmatched: 11. Germline V CDR1 and CDR2: MGHRA, YSYEKL. The CDR3 has 15 residues. The CDR3 reads CASSRASGTLGEQYF. The CDR3 coding sequence is TGCGCCAGCAGCCGGGCTAGCGGGACCCTTGGGGAGCAGTACTTC.

This clonotype was counted between two and nine times. The V call is TRBV5-1, the J call TRBJ2-7; TRBD2 matches at 9 bases. Per the germline V gene, CDR1 is SGHRS and CDR2 is YFSETQ. The CDR3 is 13 residues long. Losses at the gene ends were 4 bases for V and 4 bases for J; bases not matched to a gene: 3. CDR3 nucleotides: TGCGCCAGCAGCCATACTAGCGGGTACGAGCAGTACTTC. Amino acids: CASSHTSGYEQYF.

The V call is TRBV6-6, the J call TRBJ1-1; the D gene is possibly TRBD1 (6 bases). CDR1 and CDR2 (germline): MNHNY, SVGAGI (reference sequence). Trimming shortened V by 2 bases and J by 8 bases, and 12 bases separated the two germline ends. This CDR3 comprises 13 residues. Here the CDR3 reads CASSYGGREEAFF. The DNA for the CDR3 is TGTGCCAGCAGTTACGGGGGGCGGGAAGAAGCTTTCTTT.

The V call is TRBV28, the J call TRBJ2-4; D gene ambiguous. The V gene's germline CDR1 is MDHEN and CDR2 SYDVKM. The CDR3 totals 16 residues. Trimming stripped 3 bases from V and 0 bases from J, with 12 bases between. The CDR3 DNA follows: TGTGCCAGCAGTTTTGGTACCCTACTAGCCAAAAACATTCAGTACTTC. It codes for CASSFGTLLAKNIQYF.

The sample holds many counts of this clonotype. The CDR3 spells CSVAAQTTEKLFF. The CDR3 region has the DNA TGCAGCGTTGCAGCCCAGACGACTGAAAAACTGTTTTTT. The chain uses TRBV29-1 and TRBJ1-4; D remains unclear. The CDR3 consists of 13 residues. Germline CDR1 is SQVTM and CDR2 is ANQGSEA. V was pared by 4 bases and J by 7 bases, with 13 bases between.

Of note for this clonotype: The junction shows a germline mismatch at one end, possibly a read error. The gene calls are TRBV6-1 and TRBJ1-1; no reliable D call. Germline V gives CDR1 MNHNS, CDR2 SASEGT. The CDR3 spans 13 residues. The CDR3 is CGKAGSMNTEAFF. The DNA of the CDR3 is TGCGGAAAAGCCGGCAGCATGAACACTGAAGCTTTCTTT.

As to this clonotype: Given a much more abundant clone one base away, this may be a read error. The CDR3 is CASSFPGGRGQFF. CDR3 nucleotides: TGTGCCAGCAGCTTCCCAGGGGGCAGGGGGCAGTTCTTC. The genes are TRBV11-2 and TRBJ2-1; the match to TRBD1 covers 8 bases. The junction had 7 bases not matched to a gene; V was cut back by 3 bases and J by 12 bases. This CDR3 region has 13 residues. Germline V gene data show CDR1 as SGHAT and CDR2 as FQNNGV.

This clonotype was seen a few times. The rearrangement joins TRBV12-3 or TRBV12-4 to TRBJ1-3, with unresolved D. Trimming took off 5 bases at V and 7 bases at J, with 18 bases between the two ends. The CDR3 extends over 15 amino acids. CDR3 DNA sequence: TGTGCCAGCAGTCGAAATTTCGACCTTATGAACACCATATATTTT. Residues: CASSRNFDLMNTIYF.

The sample holds one count of this clonotype. The junction departs from the called germline gene at one end, perhaps through a read error. This chain connects TRBV11-2 to TRBJ1-4, with D possibly TRBD1 on 5 matching bases. Germline V gene lookup returns CDR1 SGHAT and CDR2 FQNNGV. The CDR3 is made up of 11 amino acids. CDR3 nucleotides: TGTGTCAGCAGTTTACAGGAGGAACTGTTTTTT. Amino acid sequence: CVSSLQEELFF. The full variable domain, rest sourced from reference TRBV11-2 and TRBJ1-4, is EAGVAQSPRYKIIEKRQSVAFWCNPISGHATLYWYQQILGQGPKLLIQFQNNGVVDDSQLPKDRFSAERLKGVDSTLKIQPAKLEDSAVYLCVSSLQEELFFGSGTQLSVL.

V usage is TRBV11-2 and J usage is TRBJ1-5; D may be TRBD1 (5 bases). V lost 5 bases and J 4 bases, leaving 18 bases between the germline ends. The V gene's germline CDR1 is SGHAT and CDR2 FQNNGV. The CDR3 is 16 amino acids. CDR3 sequence (DNA): TGTGCCAGCAGCATGGGAACAAGGGGAGGAAATCAGCCCCAGCATTTT. Encoded protein: CASSMGTRGGNQPQHF.

Turning to this clonotype: The junction departs from the called germline gene at one end, perhaps through a read error. The V gene is TRBV14, the J gene TRBJ2-3; TRBD2 matches at 9 bases. CDR1 is SGHDN, CDR2 FVKESK, per germline. This CDR3 spans 17 amino acids. The chain's CDR3 is CASSPQGGRAGTDTQYF. The DNA of the CDR3 is TGTGCCAGCAGCCCACAAGGCGGGAGGGCCGGCACAGATACACAGTATTTT. The complete variable domain, with remaining parts taken from reference TRBV14 and TRBJ2-3, reads EAGVTQFPSHSVIEKGQTVTLRCDPISGHDNLYWYRRVMGKEIKFLLHFVKESKQDESGMPNNRFLAERTGGTYSTLKVQPAELEDSGVYFCASSPQGGRAGTDTQYFGPGTRLTVL.

Remarks on this clonotype: At one end the junction does not follow the germline gene, possibly because of a read error. The chain couples TRBV29-1 to TRBJ2-3; a possible D gene is TRBD1 (5 bases). Germline assignment: CDR1 SQVTM and CDR2 ANQGSEA. This CDR3 comprises 13 residues. The CDR3 protein is CSFEEAGTDTQYF. CDR3 DNA: TGCAGCTTTGAAGAGGCAGGGACAGATACGCAGTATTTT.

The rearrangement links TRBV4-1 to TRBJ2-3; tentative D call: TRBD1 (6 bases). The CDR3 is 17 residues long. Trimming removed 0 bases at V and 4 bases at J, with 17 bases between. Germline V gene data show CDR1 as MGHRA and CDR2 as YSYEKL. The CDR3 spells CASSQDPGHGASDTQYF. DNA for the CDR3: TGCGCCAGCAGCCAAGATCCGGGACACGGGGCTTCAGATACGCAGTATTTT.

Concerning this clonotype: Compared with germline, one end of the junction differs, possibly owing to a read error. V and J are TRBV7-9 and TRBJ2-5; 7 bases fit TRBD1. Germline CDR1 and CDR2: SEHNR and FQNEAQ (reference sequence). The CDR3 sequence is 13 residues long. The CDR3 region has the DNA TGTGCCTGCAGCTCCGACAGGGAAGAGACCCAGTACTTC. Its translation is CACSSDREETQYF.

In the case of this clonotype: Its ends do not fully match the called genes, so a read error is possible. The chain links TRBV11-2 to TRBJ2-7; D may be TRBD1 (6 bases). This CDR3 contains 16 residues. The germline CDR1 and CDR2 sequences are SGHAT and FQNNGV. The DNA for the CDR3 is TGTACCAGCAGCTTAGGGGGTGGAGCTTCCGCCTACGAGCAGTACTTC. This gives the protein CTSSLGGGASAYEQYF.

J is TRBJ1-2 and V is TRBV25-1, with 9 bases fitting TRBD1. The V and J ends lost 5 bases and 11 bases, in that order; junction bases with no gene match: 18. CDR3 length equals 16 residues. CDR1 and CDR2 (germline): MGHDK, SYGVNS. This chain's CDR3 is CASSSTKTGTGSGYTF. CDR3 in DNA: TGTGCCAGCAGTTCTACGAAGACAGGGACAGGGTCTGGTTACACCTTC.

The rearrangement links TRBV6-1 to TRBJ1-2, with a possible D match to TRBD1 (6 bases). The ends were cut back, 7 bases at V and 5 bases at J, with 8 bases in the middle. Germline CDR1 and CDR2: MNHNS and SASEGT. The CDR3 totals 11 residues. The CDR3 DNA reads as TGTGCCAGCAACAGGGATTATGGCTACACCTTC. This gives the protein CASNRDYGYTF.

This clonotype has a count of ten or more. At one of its ends the junction is not consistent with the germline gene, which may arise from a read error. This chain's CDR3 is CSVEAGRDTQYF. The CDR3 nucleotides read TGCAGCGTTGAAGCGGGCCGGGACACCCAATACTTC. V usage is TRBV29-1 and J usage is TRBJ2-5, with D maybe TRBD1 (6 bases). The CDR3 contains 12 residues. CDR1 is SQVTM and CDR2 is ANQGSEA in the germline V gene.

On this clonotype: This is likely a read error, given that the CDR3 carries no conserved phenylalanine or tryptophan at its end. As DNA, the CDR3 is TGTGCCAGCAGTCCCGACCCCGCCTACGAGCAGTACCTC. It translates to CASSPDPAYEQYL. V gene TRBV6-6 combines with J gene TRBJ2-7; no reliable D call. The V gene lost 5 bases and the J gene lost 2 bases, with 10 bases spanning the gap. The CDR3 contains 13 residues. Germline V gene data show CDR1 as MNHNY and CDR2 as SVGAGI (reference sequence).

The chain is built from TRBV6-5 and TRBJ2-7, with D tentatively TRBD1 or TRBD2 (5 bases each). This CDR3 is built from 14 residues. In germline, CDR1 is MNHEY, CDR2 SVGAGI. Trimming cost V 2 bases and J 5 bases, with 13 bases left between them. The CDR3 loop reads CASSYRGPPDEQYF. The CDR3 coding sequence is TGTGCCAGCAGTTACCGGGGACCCCCGGACGAGCAGTACTTC.

This clonotype was picked up many times. The chain is built from TRBV11-3 and TRBJ2-1, with a possible D match to TRBD1 (6 bases). The CDR3 runs 14 residues. V was clipped by 3 bases and J by 6 bases, with 12 bases between them. Germline CDR1 is SGHNT and CDR2 is YENEEA. CDR3 nucleotides: TGTGCCAGCAGCTTGTTGGACAGCCCCAATGAGCAGTTCTTC. It specifies CASSLLDSPNEQFF.

This sequence joins TRBV10-2 and TRBJ2-7; D perhaps matches TRBD1 (6 bases). V dropped 0 bases and J dropped 4 bases, with 16 bases sitting between them. In germline, CDR1 is WSHSY, CDR2 SAAADI. The CDR3 covers 16 residues. The CDR3 here is CASSESAAGVAYEQYF. The CDR3 nucleotides are TGCGCCAGCAGTGAGTCCGCGGCAGGGGTTGCATACGAGCAGTACTTC.

As regards this clonotype: This may come from a read error, since a much larger clone is one base off. This chain uses TRBV29-1 with TRBJ2-3; D unresolved. This CDR3 has 14 residues. Germline CDR1 SQVTM, CDR2 ANQGSEA. CDR3 nucleotide sequence: TGCATCGCCCCTTTAGCAACTAGCACAGATACGCAGTATTTT. Protein product: CIAPLATSTDTQYF.

Notes on this clonotype: One base away lies a much larger clone, so this may be a sequencing read error. The chain recombines TRBV6-5 with TRBJ2-2; D not certain. This CDR3 is built from 14 residues. Germline V gives CDR1 MNHEY, CDR2 SVGAGI. CDR3 region: CARSYWASTGELFF. CDR3 coding DNA: TGTGCCAGAAGTTACTGGGCATCCACCGGGGAGCTGTTTTTT.

This clonotype has only a few counts. V usage is TRBV29-1 and J usage is TRBJ2-1; TRBD1 or TRBD2 may be the D gene (5 bases each). The V end was cut by 1 base, the J end by 6 bases, with 19 bases between. Per germline, CDR1 SQVTM and CDR2 ANQGSEA. The CDR3 spans 16 residues. The CDR3 loop reads CSVEGGTPLGVNEQFF. In nucleotides, the CDR3 is TGCAGCGTTGAAGGTGGGACCCCCCTGGGAGTCAATGAGCAGTTCTTC.

As regards this clonotype: With a much larger clone just one base away, this may be a read error. The chain combines TRBV6-5 with TRBJ2-7, with D hard to call. Germline V lookup: CDR1 MNHEY, CDR2 SVGAGI. This CDR3 comprises 14 residues. V lost 5 bases, J lost 0 bases, and 11 bases lay in between. CDR3 nucleotide sequence: TGTGCCAGCAGTCTGGACGCTAACTCCTACGAGCAGTACTTC. It translates to CASSLDANSYEQYF.

J is TRBJ2-1 and V is TRBV6-5, with D maybe TRBD2 (5 bases). V lost 6 bases and J lost 11, with 20 bases in between. The germline CDR1 and CDR2 sequences are MNHEY and SVGAGI. This CDR3 is built from 14 residues. The DNA of the CDR3 is TGTGCCAGCAGGCAGCTAGCAGGAGACGGGCAGCAGTTCTTC. Its protein product is CASRQLAGDGQQFF.